Presented here are 2 T cell receptor beta chains from one specimen sequenced in a study of regulatory T cells in long-lasting Graves disease. The time point was: persistent/refractory GD, antithyroid drugs over 5 years with positive TRAb. Extracted RNA from PBMCs served as the source of the TCR library. Library construction for TCR beta used iRepertoire HTBI primers and Arm-PCR of CDR3 regions. TCRdb re-called the multiplex PCR reads through MiXCR, storing one row per CDR3 protein. The repertoire holds about 470,000 distinct CDR3 sequences, with about 20% as singletons. Sequenced material: peripheral blood mononuclear cells (PBMCs), taken when the disease was refractory, from a patient treated with antithyroid drugs. The receptors derive from a female donor with Graves disease.

Written as DNA, the CDR3 is TGTGCCAGTAGTCTAACGACCGGGCCGACGTACAATGAGCAGTTCTTC. The encoded protein is CASSLTTGPTYNEQFF. This rearrangement joins TRBV5-8 to TRBJ2-1, with D unresolved. With 8 bases removed from V and 4 bases from J, the gap between germline ends came to 22 bases. This CDR3 is 16 amino acids long. The germline V gene has CDR1 SGHTS and CDR2 YDEGEE.

Worth noting for this clonotype: The junction and the germline gene differ at one end; a read error may be behind it. V gene TRBV11-1 combines with J gene TRBJ1-1, with TRBD1 matching 7 bases. Germline V lookup: CDR1 SGHAT, CDR2 FQDESV (reference sequence). This CDR3 region has 15 residues. DNA for the CDR3: TGCGCCAGCAGCCGTTTCGGGACAGCGAACACTGAAGCTTTCTTT. As protein: CASSRFGTANTEAFF.